The 25 T cell receptor beta chains below come from one sample, sequenced in a study of OX40 agonist ivuxolimab in advanced cancers. Method: immunoSEQ multiplex PCR; TCRdb's copy keeps in-frame clones and lacks some. The sample has roughly 63,000 clones, 80% to 90% seen once. Sequenced material: CD4+ or CD8+ T cells sorted from blood, taken in a trial of the OX40 agonist ivuxolimab. Every receptor here comes from an adult with an advanced solid tumor such as melanoma, head and neck, liver or kidney cancer.

This clone was counted once. The chain has TRBV7-9 and TRBJ2-3, with D perhaps matching TRBD1 (6 bases). Germline CDR1 SEHNR, CDR2 FQNEAQ (reference sequence). This CDR3 is 15 amino acids long. Trimming took off 7 bases at V and 2 bases at J, with 16 bases between the two ends. In DNA, the CDR3 is TGTGCCAGCACCTGGGACACTGTCCTCACAGATACGCAGTATTTT. The encoded protein is CASTWDTVLTDTQYF.

The chain is built from TRBV11-2 and TRBJ2-7; weak D call: TRBD2 (7 bases). CDR3 size: 18 residues. Germline V gene lookup returns CDR1 SGHAT and CDR2 FQNNGV. With 2 bases removed from V and 6 bases from J, the gap between germline ends came to 26 bases. The CDR3 loop reads CASSLRGGLAAQVGEQYF. Here the CDR3 DNA reads TGTGCCAGCAGCTTAAGGGGGGGCCTAGCGGCCCAGGTGGGCGAGCAGTACTTC.

V gene TRBV9 combines with J gene TRBJ2-4; D is ambiguous. Looked up from germline, CDR1 is SGDLS and CDR2 is YYNGEE. V dropped 4 bases and J dropped 1 base, with 15 bases sitting between them. The CDR3 length is 16 residues. In DNA form, the CDR3 reads TGTGCCAGCAGCCCAACTGCCCTAGGGGCCAAAAACATTCAGTACTTC. Its protein product is CASSPTALGAKNIQYF.

The chain employs TRBV5-1 and TRBJ2-1; D remains ambiguous. The CDR3 spans 14 residues. Germline V gene data show CDR1 as SGHRS and CDR2 as YFSETQ. Trimming removed 1 base from V and 5 bases from J, with 10 bases in between. The CDR3 here is CASSLKSADNEQFF. The CDR3 DNA sequence: TGCGCCAGCAGCTTGAAGAGCGCGGACAATGAGCAGTTCTTC.

The chain is built from TRBV27 and TRBJ1-1; the match to TRBD1 covers 9 bases. In germline, CDR1 is MNHEY, CDR2 SMNVEV (reference sequence). The CDR3 consists of 15 residues. V shed 5 bases, J shed 4 bases, and the junction held 8 bases outside the gene matches. The CDR3 nucleotides are TGTGCCAGCAGTGCGGGACAGGGTAACCCCACTGAAGCTTTCTTT. It specifies CASSAGQGNPTEAFF.

This sequence joins TRBV5-6 and TRBJ2-2, with TRBD2 matching over 10 bases. The junction had 2 bases not matched to a gene; V was cut back by 1 base and J by 5 bases. Germline V gene data show CDR1 as SGHDT and CDR2 as YYEEEE. The CDR3 extends over 15 amino acids. This CDR3 reads CASSLSGRGTGELFF. The CDR3 DNA reads as TGTGCCAGCAGCTTGAGCGGGAGGGGTACCGGGGAGCTGTTTTTT.

The chain carries TRBV6-5 and TRBJ1-2; tentatively, D is TRBD1 (5 bases). CDR1 and CDR2 from the germline V gene are MNHEY and SVGAGI. The CDR3 length is 15 residues. Trimming removed 3 bases from V and 4 bases from J, with 15 bases in between. CDR3 residues: CASSYWTGDGYGYTF. CDR3 nucleotides: TGTGCCAGCAGTTATTGGACCGGGGACGGCTATGGCTACACCTTC.

The rearrangement uses TRBV13 and TRBJ2-6; TRBD1 matches 8 bases. Germline values: CDR1 PRHDT, CDR2 FYEKMQ (reference sequence). Trimming cost V 3 bases and J 0 bases; bases outside gene matches: 10. CDR3 length: 19 residues. The CDR3 sequence: CASSLEQGVKYSGANVLTF. The CDR3 DNA reads TGTGCCAGCAGCTTGGAACAGGGGGTAAAGTACTCTGGGGCCAACGTCCTGACTTTC.

CDR3 in DNA: TGTGCCAGCAGTACCCACAGGGCCAGCACAGATACGCAGTATTTT. Protein product: CASSTHRASTDTQYF. The rearrangement joins TRBV6-1 to TRBJ2-3; D perhaps matches TRBD1 (6 bases). V lost 5 bases to trimming and J lost 0 bases, with 12 bases between them. CDR3 length: 15 residues. CDR1 and CDR2 from the germline V gene are MNHNS and SASEGT.

The chain has TRBV6-5 and TRBJ1-5; 9 nucleotides match TRBD1. J was trimmed by 5 bases and V by 10 bases; bases with no gene match: 3. The CDR3 is 12 residues long. In germline, CDR1 is MNHEY, CDR2 SVGAGI. CDR3 DNA sequence: TGTGCCACCGGGACAGGGCATCAGCCCCAGCATTTT. It encodes CATGTGHQPQHF.

This chain uses TRBV19 with TRBJ1-2; a weak D match, TRBD1 (5 bases). The V gene's germline CDR1 is LNHDA and CDR2 SQIVND (reference sequence). With 3 bases removed from V and 4 bases from J, the gap between germline ends came to 15 bases. The CDR3 totals 15 residues. CDR3 amino acids: CASSMGTPGPYGYTF. CDR3 DNA sequence: TGTGCCAGTAGTATGGGGACTCCGGGCCCCTATGGCTACACCTTC.

The chain employs TRBV7-7 and TRBJ2-2; D is unresolved. The V end lost 6 bases, the J end lost 8 bases, and 10 bases lay between the germline ends. This CDR3 has 12 amino acids. Germline CDR1 reads SSHAT; CDR2 reads FNYEAQ (reference sequence). The CDR3 protein is CASSRISGELFF. For the CDR3, the DNA is TGTGCCAGCAGTCGAATTTCAGGGGAGCTGTTTTTT.

The chain links TRBV5-6 to TRBJ1-5, with D maybe TRBD1 (6 bases). Trimming cost V 2 bases and J 3 bases, with 9 bases left between them. The CDR3 has 14 amino acids. Germline V gene lookup returns CDR1 SGHDT and CDR2 YYEEEE. Here the CDR3 DNA reads TGTGCCAGCAGCTTTACAGGGTCCAATCAGCCCCAGCATTTT. This sequence encodes CASSFTGSNQPQHF.

The chain uses TRBV11-3 and TRBJ2-7, with a tentative D call TRBD2 (6 bases). The CDR3 consists of 16 residues. Germline lookup yields CDR1 SGHNT and CDR2 YENEEA. Trimming left V 7 bases short and J 2 bases short, with 21 bases between. The CDR3 is CASTLPPRRETYEQYF. Here the CDR3 DNA reads TGTGCCAGCACCCTTCCCCCTAGGCGGGAAACCTACGAGCAGTACTTC.

The table lists this clone with a count of one. The chain employs TRBV28 and TRBJ2-7, with 10 bases lining up with TRBD2. The germline V gene encodes CDR1 MDHEN and CDR2 SYDVKM. CDR3 length: 15 amino acids. V was clipped by 3 bases and J by 4 bases; unmatched bases: 6. The DNA for the CDR3 is TGTGCCAGCAGTTTGAAGACTAGCGGGCGTTACGAGCAGTACTTC. This encodes CASSLKTSGRYEQYF.

The rearrangement links TRBV7-3 to TRBJ2-1; D might be TRBD2 (6 bases). V was shortened by 3 bases and J by 6 bases, with 9 bases between the two germline ends. The CDR3 consists of 13 residues. CDR1 is SGHTA and CDR2 is FQGTGA in the germline V gene. For the CDR3, the DNA is TGTGCCAGCAGCTTGGGAGGTGGCAATGAGCAGTTCTTC. This translates into CASSLGGGNEQFF.

A few counts support this clone. V gene TRBV7-9 combines with J gene TRBJ2-5; D is unclear. The CDR3 is made up of 13 amino acids. Germline CDR1 SEHNR, CDR2 FQNEAQ (reference sequence). V lost 5 bases and J lost 2, with 9 bases in between. The CDR3 DNA reads as TGTGCCAGCAGCCCCGGAACACAAGAGACCCAGTACTTC. Translating it yields CASSPGTQETQYF.

The chain carries TRBV4-2 and TRBJ2-1; a weak D match, TRBD2 (6 bases). V lost 2 bases, J lost 12 bases, and 20 bases lay in between. Germline V gene sequence: CDR1 LGHNA, CDR2 YNFKEQ. This CDR3 contains 15 residues. CDR3 DNA sequence: TGTGCCAGCAGCCAAAAGTGGCGGCGGGAAATGGGGCAGTTCTTC. This encodes CASSQKWRREMGQFF.

This rearrangement joins TRBV28 to TRBJ2-1; 7 nucleotides match TRBD2. CDR3 size: 13 residues. CDR1 is MDHEN, CDR2 SYDVKM, per germline. The V segment lost 5 bases and the J segment 6 bases; nucleotides outside the gene matches: 4. The CDR3: CASSPTGGNEQFF. The CDR3, as DNA: TGTGCCAGCAGTCCTACGGGGGGCAATGAGCAGTTCTTC.

Here the CDR3 reads CASSESRLTYGYTF. DNA for the CDR3: TGTGCCAGCAGTGAATCAAGGTTGACCTATGGCTACACCTTC. The chain recombines TRBV6-1 with TRBJ1-2, with no clear D. The V end was cut by 2 bases, the J end by 4 bases, with 11 bases between. The germline V gene encodes CDR1 MNHNS and CDR2 SASEGT. This CDR3 is 14 amino acids long.

The chain uses TRBV19 and TRBJ2-1, with TRBD2 matching 9 bases. Germline assignment: CDR1 LNHDA and CDR2 SQIVND (reference sequence). The CDR3 runs to 17 residues. V was pared by 0 bases and J by 7 bases, with 10 bases of the junction left unmatched. The CDR3 coding sequence is TGTGCCAGTAGTATAGATCTGGCGGGAGGGCCGGGGAATGAGCAGTTCTTC. Translating it yields CASSIDLAGGPGNEQFF. Combining the CDR3 with reference TRBV19 and TRBJ2-1 gives the whole variable domain DGGITQSPKYLFRKEGQNVTLSCEQNLNHDAMYWYRQDPGQGLRLIYYSQIVNDFQKGDIAEGYSVSREKKESFPLTVTSAQKNPTAFYLCASSIDLAGGPGNEQFFGPGTRLTVL.

The chain employs TRBV6-5 and TRBJ1-1; no definite D call. Germline CDR1 is MNHEY and CDR2 is SVGAGI. The CDR3 is made up of 14 amino acids. V was pared by 4 bases and J by 5 bases, with 14 bases between. The CDR3 reads CASSLTAAGTEAFF. CDR3 bases: TGTGCCAGCAGTTTGACGGCCGCGGGGACTGAAGCTTTCTTT.

V usage is TRBV9 and J usage is TRBJ2-5; weak D call: TRBD2 (6 bases). Trimming took 0 bases from V and 2 from J, leaving 14 bases between them. The CDR3 is 16 amino acids. Germline assignment: CDR1 SGDLS and CDR2 YYNGEE. CDR3 region: CASSVGSSGVQETQYF. The CDR3 DNA follows: TGTGCCAGCAGCGTAGGGAGTAGCGGAGTTCAAGAGACCCAGTACTTC.

The chain is built from TRBV2 and TRBJ2-5; TRBD2 matches at 10 bases. Per germline, CDR1 SNHLY and CDR2 FYNNEI. The CDR3 sequence is 15 residues long. V was clipped by 8 bases and J by 5 bases; unmatched bases: 11. CDR3: CASSRTSGGFETQYF. CDR3 nucleotide sequence: TGTGCCAGCTCCAGGACTAGCGGTGGTTTTGAGACCCAGTACTTC.

The CDR3 is CASALAGKWGEQFF. CDR3 coding DNA: TGTGCCAGCGCACTAGCGGGGAAATGGGGTGAGCAGTTCTTC. The chain uses TRBV25-1 and TRBJ2-1; TRBD2 matches 10 bases. V shed 8 bases and J 9 bases; nucleotides not matched to a gene: 10. The germline gives CDR1 MGHDK, CDR2 SYGVNS. The CDR3 loop spans 14 amino acids.